This entry features one T cell receptor beta chain sequence. Participants were placed into cohorts based on the clinical history they reported. Recovery meant two consecutive negative NP/OP PCR tests, professional clearance, or resolved symptoms. The source of the sample is a study of blood T cell repertoires in COVID-19. Study-level background: The study drew acute and convalescent COVID-19 samples from the United States, Italy and Spain.

The assay was immunoSEQ multiplex PCR, and TCRdb's table has in-frame clones only and misses some. This table has about 250,000 clones, more than 75% appearing once. Trimming cost V 3 bases and J 4 bases, with 10 bases left between them. Germline CDR1 reads SGDLS; CDR2 reads YYNGEE. The CDR3 has 13 amino acids. The chain has TRBV9 and TRBJ1-2; D may be TRBD1 (5 bases). The sequenced sample consisted of PBMCs or T cells enriched from blood (not recorded which). The TCR was taken from a man aged 35-49 years who had recovered from COVID-19. CDR3 amino acids: CASSAIGGYGYTF. The DNA for the CDR3 is TGTGCCAGCAGCGCCATCGGGGGCTATGGCTACACCTTC.